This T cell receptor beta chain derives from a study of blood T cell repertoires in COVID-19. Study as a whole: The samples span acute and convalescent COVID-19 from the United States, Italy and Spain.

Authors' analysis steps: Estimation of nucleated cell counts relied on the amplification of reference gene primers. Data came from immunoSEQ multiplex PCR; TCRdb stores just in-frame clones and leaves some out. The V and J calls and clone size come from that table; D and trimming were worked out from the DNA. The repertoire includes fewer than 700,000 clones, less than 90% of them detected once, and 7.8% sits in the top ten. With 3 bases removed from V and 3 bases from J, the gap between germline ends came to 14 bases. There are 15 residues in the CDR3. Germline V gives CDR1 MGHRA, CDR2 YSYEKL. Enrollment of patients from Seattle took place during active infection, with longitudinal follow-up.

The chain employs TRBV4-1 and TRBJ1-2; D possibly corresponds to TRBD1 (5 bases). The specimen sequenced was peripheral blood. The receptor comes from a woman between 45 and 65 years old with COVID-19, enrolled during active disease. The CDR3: CASSHPPGGDYGYTF. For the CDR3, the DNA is TGCGCCAGCAGCCACCCCCCGGGGGGAGACTATGGCTACACCTTC.